Given below is one T cell receptor (beta chain) in context. The CDR3 has 13 residues. Germline assignment: CDR1 LNHDA and CDR2 SQIVND (reference sequence). V was clipped by 8 bases and J by 4 bases, with 14 bases between them. This specimen belongs to a study of blood T cell repertoires in COVID-19. Study background: Samples taken during acute and convalescent COVID-19 were collected in the United States, Italy and Spain. The cDNA or gDNA used as material had been derived from T cells, B-cell-depleted T cells, or PBMCs.

Per the authors' pipeline: Reference gene primer amplification gave nucleated cell count estimates. Repertoires were generated with immunoSEQ multiplex PCR, while TCRdb's copy carries only in-frame clones and drops some. V and J calls and clone size are given by that table; D and trimming were obtained from the DNA. Of 450,000 to 500,000 clones in the sample, approximately 83% were seen once. Sequenced input: peripheral blood. The TCR comes from a human donor in a cohort sampled during active COVID-19. The chain combines TRBV19 with TRBJ1-2; tentatively, D is TRBD1 (6 bases). Written as DNA, the CDR3 is TGTGCCAGTTCTTCCACAGGGTCCTATGGCTACACCTTC. This gives the protein CASSSTGSYGYTF.